The source of this T cell receptor beta chain is a study of T cells in localized non-small cell lung cancer. This clone was counted only a few times. Antigen specificity is unknown. Here immunoSEQ multiplex PCR was the method, and the copy in TCRdb shows in-frame clones only, minus some. The table lists 50,000 or so clones, around 80% of them singletons. Points from the study as a whole: Clonality of T cells reached its maximum in uninvolved adjacent lung, surpassing tumor. The study sequenced only one region of the tumor. As a result, intratumor heterogeneity could not be excluded and remains possible.

Trimming stripped 6 bases from V and 0 bases from J, with 11 bases between. Germline V CDR1 and CDR2: MNHEY, SMNVEV (reference sequence). The CDR3 has 14 amino acids. Here the sequenced sample was PBMCs, taken before any cancer treatment. This chain connects TRBV27 to TRBJ1-1; D remains ambiguous. This TCR was sampled from a woman aged 35 to 70 with stage II lung adenocarcinoma. CDR3: CASREEGMNTEAFF. CDR3 nucleotides: TGTGCCAGCAGGGAGGAGGGAATGAACACTGAAGCTTTCTTT.